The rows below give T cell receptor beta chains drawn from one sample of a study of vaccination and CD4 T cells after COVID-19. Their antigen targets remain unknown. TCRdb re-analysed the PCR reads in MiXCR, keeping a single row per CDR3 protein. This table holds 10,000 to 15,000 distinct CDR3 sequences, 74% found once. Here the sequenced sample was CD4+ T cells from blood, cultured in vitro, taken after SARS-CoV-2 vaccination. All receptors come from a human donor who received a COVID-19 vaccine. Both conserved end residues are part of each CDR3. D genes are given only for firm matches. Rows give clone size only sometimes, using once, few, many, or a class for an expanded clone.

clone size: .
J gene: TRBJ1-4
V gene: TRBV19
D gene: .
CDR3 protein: CASSIDSATTNEKLFF
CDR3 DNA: TGTGCCAGTAGTATAGACAGCGCTACAACTAATGAAAAACTGTTTTTT

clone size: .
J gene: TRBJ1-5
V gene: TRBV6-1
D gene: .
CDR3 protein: CASSGGHHNQPQHF
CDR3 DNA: TGTGCCAGCAGTGGGGGACACCACAATCAGCCCCAGCATTTT

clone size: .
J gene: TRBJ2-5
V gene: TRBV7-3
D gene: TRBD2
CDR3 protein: CASSLGTIQYF
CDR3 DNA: TGTGCCAGCAGCTTGGGGACTATTCAGTACTTC

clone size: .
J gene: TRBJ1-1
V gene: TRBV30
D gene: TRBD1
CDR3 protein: CAWVDRGSGTEAFF
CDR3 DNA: TGTGCCTGGGTGGACAGGGGGTCGGGCACTGAAGCTTTCTTT

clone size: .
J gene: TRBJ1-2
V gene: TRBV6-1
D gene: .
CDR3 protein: CASRGSAYGYTF
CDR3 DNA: TGTGCCAGCAGGGGTTCGGCCTATGGCTACACCTTC

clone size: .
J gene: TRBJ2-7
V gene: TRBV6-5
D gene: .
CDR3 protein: CASSYSQTGISYEQYF
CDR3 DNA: TGTGCCAGCAGTTACTCACAGACAGGTATCTCCTACGAGCAGTACTTC

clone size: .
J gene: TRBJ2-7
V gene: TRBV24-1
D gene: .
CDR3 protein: CATSDFQPPYEQYF
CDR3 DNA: TGTGCCACCAGTGATTTCCAGCCGCCCTACGAGCAGTACTTC

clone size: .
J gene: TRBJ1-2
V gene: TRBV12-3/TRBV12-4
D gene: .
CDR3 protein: CASSLVSTYGYTF
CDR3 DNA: TGTGCCAGCAGTTTAGTATCGACCTATGGCTACACCTTC

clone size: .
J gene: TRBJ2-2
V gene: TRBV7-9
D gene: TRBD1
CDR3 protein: CASRLGQVPTGELFF
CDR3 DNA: TGTGCCAGCAGATTGGGACAGGTTCCCACCGGGGAGCTGTTTTTT

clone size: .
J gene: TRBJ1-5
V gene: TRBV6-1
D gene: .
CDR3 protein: CASSANTGLQPQHF
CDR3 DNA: TGTGCCAGCAGTGCAAATACAGGGTTACAGCCCCAGCATTTT

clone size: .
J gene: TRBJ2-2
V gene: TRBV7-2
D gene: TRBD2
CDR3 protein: CASSFTSGVNTGELFF
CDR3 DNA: TGTGCCAGCAGCTTCACTAGCGGGGTAAACACCGGGGAGCTGTTTTTT

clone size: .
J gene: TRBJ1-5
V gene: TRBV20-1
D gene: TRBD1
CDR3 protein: CSARDRGPLSNQPQHF
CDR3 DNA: TGCAGTGCTAGAGATAGGGGGCCTCTTAGCAATCAGCCCCAGCATTTT

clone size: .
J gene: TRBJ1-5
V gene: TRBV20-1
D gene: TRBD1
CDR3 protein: CSARRTGGEQPQHF
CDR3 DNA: TGCAGTGCTAGACGGACAGGGGGAGAGCAGCCCCAGCATTTT

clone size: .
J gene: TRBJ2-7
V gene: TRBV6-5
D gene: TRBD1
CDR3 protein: CASSYTKPGGEVFEQYF
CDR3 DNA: TGTGCCAGCAGTTACACCAAACCAGGGGGCGAGGTTTTCGAGCAGTACTTC

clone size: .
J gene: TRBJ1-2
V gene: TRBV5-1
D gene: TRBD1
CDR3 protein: CASSPPTGEGGYTF
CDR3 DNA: TGCGCCAGCAGCCCCCCCACAGGGGAGGGAGGCTACACCTTC

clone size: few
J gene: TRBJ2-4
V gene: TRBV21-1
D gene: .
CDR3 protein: CASSKVGQALAKNIQYF
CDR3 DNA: TGTGCCAGCAGCAAAGTCGGGCAGGCCCTAGCCAAAAACATTCAGTACTTC

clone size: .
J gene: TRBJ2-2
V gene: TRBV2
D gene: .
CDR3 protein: CASSYTSFTGELFF
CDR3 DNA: TGTGCCAGCAGTTACACTAGTTTCACCGGGGAGCTGTTTTTT

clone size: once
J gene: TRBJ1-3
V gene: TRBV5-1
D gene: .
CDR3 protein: CASSLDGSVNSGNTIYF
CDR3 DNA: TGCGCCAGCAGCTTAGATGGTTCAGTGAACTCTGGAAACACCATATATTTT

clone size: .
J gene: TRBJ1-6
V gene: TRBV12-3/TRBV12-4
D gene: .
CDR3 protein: CASSRVGFSSSYNSPLHF
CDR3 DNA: TGTGCCAGCAGCAGGGTGGGGTTTTCAAGCTCCTATAATTCACCCCTCCACTTT

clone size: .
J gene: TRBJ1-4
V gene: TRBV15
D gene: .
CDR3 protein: CATSRGLGEEKLFF
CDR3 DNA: TGTGCCACCAGCAGAGGACTGGGGGAAGAAAAACTGTTTTTT

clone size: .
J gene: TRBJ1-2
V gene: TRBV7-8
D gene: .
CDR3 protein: CASSSFVGGPYGYTF
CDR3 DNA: TGTGCCAGCAGCTCTTTCGTAGGAGGGCCCTATGGCTACACCTTC

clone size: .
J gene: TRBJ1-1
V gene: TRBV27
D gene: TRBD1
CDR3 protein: CASSLSRTGTEAFF
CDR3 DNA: TGTGCCAGCAGTTTATCGAGGACAGGGACTGAAGCTTTCTTT